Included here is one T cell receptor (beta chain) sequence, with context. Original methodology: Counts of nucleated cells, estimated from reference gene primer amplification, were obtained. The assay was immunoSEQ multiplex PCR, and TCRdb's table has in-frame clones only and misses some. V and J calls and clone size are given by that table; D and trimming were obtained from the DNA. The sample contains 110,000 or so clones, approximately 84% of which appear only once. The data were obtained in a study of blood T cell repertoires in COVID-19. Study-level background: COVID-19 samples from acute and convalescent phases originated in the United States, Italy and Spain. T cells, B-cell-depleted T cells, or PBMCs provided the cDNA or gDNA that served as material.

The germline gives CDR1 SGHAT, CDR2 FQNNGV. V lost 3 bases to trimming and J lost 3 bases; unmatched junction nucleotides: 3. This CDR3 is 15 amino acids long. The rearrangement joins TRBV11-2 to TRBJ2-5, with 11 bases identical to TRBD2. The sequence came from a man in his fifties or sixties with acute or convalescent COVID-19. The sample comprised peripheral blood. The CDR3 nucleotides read TGTGCCAGCAGCTTTAGCGGGGGGGCCAAAGAGACCCAGTACTTC. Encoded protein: CASSFSGGAKETQYF.